This TCR beta chain was found in a study of CD8+CD57+ T cells in acquired aplastic anemia. Study as a whole: Recorded DNA amounts for sorted CD4+ and CD8+ cells had an average of approximately 3 ug. Study-level results: CD8+ Simpson's diversity showed no significant patient-control difference. Patients and controls shared some 30 CD8+ CDR3 sequences.

The study profiled TCR beta VDJ and CDR3 using genomic DNA as template. TCRdb itself ran the reads through MiXCR, one entry per CDR3 protein. The repertoire holds some 200,000 distinct CDR3 sequences, with about half as singletons. All patients picked for sequencing had shown, by flow cytometry, an expansion of CD8+CD57+ cells. Acquired aplastic anemia of severe grade affected all patients. In regard to this clonotype: The antigen remains undetermined.

The V and J ends lost 4 bases and 5 bases, in that order; junction bases with no gene match: 6. Germline loops: CDR1 SNHLY, CDR2 FYNNEI. This CDR3 spans 14 amino acids. This TCR was sampled from a human donor with aplastic anemia. The sequencing sample was made of sorted CD4+, CD8+, or CD8+CD57+ T cells (not recorded which) from PBMCs. The chain has TRBV2 and TRBJ1-2; 8 positions match TRBD1. This chain's CDR3 is CASSVRGRLYGYTF. The CDR3 nucleotides read TGTGCCAGCAGTGTCAGGGGGCGATTATATGGCTACACCTTC.